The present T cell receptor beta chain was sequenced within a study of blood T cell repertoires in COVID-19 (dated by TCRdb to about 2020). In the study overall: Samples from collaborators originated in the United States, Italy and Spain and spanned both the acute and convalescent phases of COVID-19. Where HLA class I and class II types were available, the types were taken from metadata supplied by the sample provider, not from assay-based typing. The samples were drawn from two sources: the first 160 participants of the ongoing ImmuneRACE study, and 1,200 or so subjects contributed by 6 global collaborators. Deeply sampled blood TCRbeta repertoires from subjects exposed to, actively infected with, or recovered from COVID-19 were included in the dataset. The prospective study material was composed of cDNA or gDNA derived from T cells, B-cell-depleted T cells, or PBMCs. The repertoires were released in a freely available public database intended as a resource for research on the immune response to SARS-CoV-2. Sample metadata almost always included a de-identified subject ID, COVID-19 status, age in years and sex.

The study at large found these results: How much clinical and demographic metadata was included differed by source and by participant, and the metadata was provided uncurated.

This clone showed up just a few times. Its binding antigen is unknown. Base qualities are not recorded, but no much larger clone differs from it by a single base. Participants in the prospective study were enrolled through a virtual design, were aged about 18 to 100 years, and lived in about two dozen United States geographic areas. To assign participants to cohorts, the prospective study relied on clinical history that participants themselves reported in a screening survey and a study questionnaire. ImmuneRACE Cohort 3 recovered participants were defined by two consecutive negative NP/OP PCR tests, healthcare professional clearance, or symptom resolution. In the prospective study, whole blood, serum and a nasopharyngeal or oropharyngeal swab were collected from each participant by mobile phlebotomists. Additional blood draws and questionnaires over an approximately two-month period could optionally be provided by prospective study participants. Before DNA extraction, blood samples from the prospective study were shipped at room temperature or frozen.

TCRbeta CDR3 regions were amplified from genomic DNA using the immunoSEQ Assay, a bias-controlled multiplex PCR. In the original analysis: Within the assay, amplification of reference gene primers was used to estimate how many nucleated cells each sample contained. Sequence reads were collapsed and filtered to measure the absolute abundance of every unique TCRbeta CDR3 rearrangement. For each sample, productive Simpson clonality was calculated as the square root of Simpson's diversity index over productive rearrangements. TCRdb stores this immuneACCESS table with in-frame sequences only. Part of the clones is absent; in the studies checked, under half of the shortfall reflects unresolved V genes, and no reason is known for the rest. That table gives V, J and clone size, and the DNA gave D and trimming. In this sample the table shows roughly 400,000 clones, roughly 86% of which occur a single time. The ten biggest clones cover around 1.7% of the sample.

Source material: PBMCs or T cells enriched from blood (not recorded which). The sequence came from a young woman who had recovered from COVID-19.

DNA sequence: TGTGCCAGCAGCCGACACAACAATGAGCAGTTCTTC. This is translated as CASSRHNNEQFF. The chain uses TRBV6-2 or TRBV6-3 and TRBJ2-1; the D gene identity is not certain. V is shortened by 6 bases, J by 5 bases, and the region joining them spans 8 bases. According to the germline V gene, CDR1 reads MNHEY and CDR2 reads SVGEGT. The CDR3 runs 12 residues from the cysteine to the phenylalanine. This entry keeps only the CDR3 DNA: 36 bases, framed from base 1.